This TCR beta chain derives from a study of cytomegalovirus exposure and HLA in healthy donors. Study observations and caveats: In vitro assays verified that a few CMV-associated chains recognized CMV antigens specifically.

V was pared by 0 bases and J by 1 base, with 9 bases between. The germline gives CDR1 LNHNV, CDR2 YYDKDF (reference sequence). The CDR3 extends over 15 amino acids. As for this clone: Its antigen remains unknown.

The PCR was carried out with 60 Vbeta primers and 13 Jbeta primers. Repertoires were generated with immunoSEQ multiplex PCR, while TCRdb's copy carries only in-frame clones and drops some. The sample has under 200,000 clones. The chain recombines TRBV15 with TRBJ1-1; possibly TRBD1 for D (5 bases). This TCR derives from a man under 40 in good health and CMV-seronegative. Specimen: PBMCs. CDR3 nucleotides: TGTGCCACCAGCAGAGATTTACAGGAGAACACTGAAGCTTTCTTT. This codes for CATSRDLQENTEAFF.